This entry describes one TCR beta chain. Primed by a sample-barcoded 5' primer and a J-beta primer mix, a second PCR proceeded for about 7 to 11 cycles. One entry per CDR3 protein results from TCRdb running MiXCR on the 5' RACE reads. The sample has some 1,800,000 distinct CDR3 sequences; more than 35% are singletons. The data were taken from a study of blood T cells in healthy people across ages. The CDR3 runs 14 residues. V dropped 5 bases and J dropped 10 bases, with 20 bases sitting between them. Donor samples were obtained from healthy Caucasian individuals from Russia, aged 6 to 90. The sequence came from a human donor in good health. The chain links TRBV12-3 or TRBV12-4 to TRBJ1-2; TRBD1 is a possible D gene (5 bases). Sequenced material: blood. The CDR3 region is CASSPRGLSGVYTF. The CDR3 DNA reads as TGTGCCAGCAGTCCGCGGGGGTTAAGCGGGGTCTACACCTTC.